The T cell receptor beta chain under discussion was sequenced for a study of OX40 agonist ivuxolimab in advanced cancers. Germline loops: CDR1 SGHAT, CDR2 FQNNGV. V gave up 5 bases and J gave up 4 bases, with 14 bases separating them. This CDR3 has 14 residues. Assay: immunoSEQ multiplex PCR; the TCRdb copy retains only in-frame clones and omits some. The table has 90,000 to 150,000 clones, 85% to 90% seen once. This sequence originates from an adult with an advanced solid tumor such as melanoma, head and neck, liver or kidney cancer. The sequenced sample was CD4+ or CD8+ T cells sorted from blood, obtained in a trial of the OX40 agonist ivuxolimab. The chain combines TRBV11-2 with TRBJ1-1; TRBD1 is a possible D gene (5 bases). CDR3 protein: CASSVRGFGTEAFF. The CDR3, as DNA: TGTGCCAGCAGCGTCCGGGGGTTTGGCACTGAAGCTTTCTTT.